This entry describes one T cell receptor beta chain. Its ends do not fully match the called genes, so a read error is possible. This record comes from a study of blood T cell repertoires in COVID-19. The authors' processing: Reference gene primer amplification gave nucleated cell count estimates. The protocol was immunoSEQ multiplex PCR, while the TCRdb copy is restricted to in-frame clones and leaves out a portion. That table is the source of V, J and clone size, and D and trimming were worked out from the DNA. Of about 310,000 clones in the sample, 90% are singletons; the top ten hold around 0.96%. The CDR3 is 15 amino acids. Germline V lookup: CDR1 MNHNY, CDR2 SVGAGI (reference sequence).

Material for sequencing was peripheral blood. The TCR comes from a woman aged 40 to 55 with COVID-19, enrolled during active disease. The chain joins TRBV6-6 to TRBJ2-7; D may be TRBD2 (6 bases). For the CDR3, the DNA is TGTGTCAGCACTTACACGGGGGACCTCTCCTACGAGCAGTACTTC. Its translation is CVSTYTGDLSYEQYF.